The entry that follows covers one TCR beta chain sequence. The T cells that were sequenced for TCR beta were CD8+ and CD4+ cells from blood. The CD8+ and CD4+ T cells were isolated magnetically using a negative isolation approach, whereas the TEMRA cells were enriched by FACS. The CDR3 length is 16 residues. Trimming removed 0 bases at V and 3 bases at J, with 15 bases between. CDR1 DFQATT and CDR2 SNEGSKA come from the germline V gene (reference sequence). The sample belongs to a study of CD8 T cells in Susac syndrome. The RNA input was about 0.5 to 1 ug, and it was reverse transcribed with random hexamers. Across 54 Vbeta and 13 Jbeta, immunoSEQ multiplex PCR amplified TCR beta CDR3. TCRdb re-called the immunoSEQ multiplex PCR reads with MiXCR, one entry per CDR3 protein. The repertoire has 250,000 or so distinct CDR3 sequences, around 93% of them found once; the top ten carry 0.055% to 0.075%.

The sequencing sample was made of CD4+ T cells from PBMCs. The clonotype comes from a human donor with multiple sclerosis. The rearrangement joins TRBV20-1 to TRBJ2-4, with D tentatively TRBD1 or TRBD2 (5 bases each). The CDR3 region is CSAREFGANDKNIQYF. In DNA form, the CDR3 reads TGCAGTGCTAGAGAATTCGGGGCAAACGACAAAAACATTCAGTACTTC.